This record looks at one T cell receptor (beta chain) sequence and its context. No antigen is known for it. Base qualities are not recorded, but no much larger clone differs from it by a single base. Measured from the cysteine to the phenylalanine, the CDR3 is 14 residues long. Only the CDR3 DNA is retained, 42 bases long and in frame from the first base. The germline ends are 12 bases apart after V is trimmed by 4 bases and J by 1 base. The germline V gene encodes CDR1 SGHNT and CDR2 YYREEE (reference sequence). To sequence the TCRbeta CDR3 region, genomic DNA was isolated from the sorted cells. The immunoSEQ Assay was used to sequence the TCRbeta CDR3 regions. The immuneACCESS repertoire file appears here via TCRdb, limited to in-frame rearrangements. These files lack a portion of the clones; in checked studies, under half of the deficit traces to unresolved V genes, and the cause of the others is not known. For this sample the table gives roughly 81,000 clones, of which more than 75% were detected only once. 0.45% to 0.6% of the sample is taken by the ten largest.

The source of the sample is a study of OX40 agonist ivuxolimab in advanced cancers. Regarding the research as a whole: Ivuxolimab was an agonistic, fully human IgG2 monoclonal antibody directed against OX40 (CD134), a costimulatory receptor. Patients were allowed to have had prior anti-PD-1, anti-PD-L1 or anti-CTLA-4 therapy, and around 40% of the dose-escalation patients had previously received checkpoint inhibitors. The paper covers the monotherapy dose-escalation part of the phase I ivuxolimab trial, which included N = 52 patients. A male proportion of 75% to 85% and a mean age of around 60 years, ranging from 23 to 79, were recorded for the dose-escalation cohort. Intravenous ivuxolimab was administered to patients every 2 weeks at six dose levels: 0.01, 0.1, 0.3, 1.5, 3 and 10 mg/kg. Of the roughly 50 dose-escalation patients, hepatocellular carcinoma was present in around 19, melanoma in around 15, renal cell carcinoma in 9 and head and neck cancer in 9. Peripheral TCRbeta sequencing was intended to test whether TCR sequence diversity was altered and clonal T-cell expansion was caused by ivuxolimab. Partial responses occurred in three dose-escalation patients: two with cutaneous melanoma and one with hepatocellular carcinoma. Results the study describes overall, beyond this receptor: Clonal expansion of both CD4+ and CD8+ blood T cells was observed from baseline to week 6 at doses 0.1 to 3.0 mg/kg. Antigen specificity was not determined for the clonally expanded peripheral T cells. Low levels of normalized T-cell clonal expansion were also seen in some patients who did not respond. On average, CD8+ T cells showed more expanded clones than CD4+ T cells after ivuxolimab. In the 0.1-3.0 mg/kg groups, partial responders had among the lowest normalized peripheral clonal expansion, particularly in CD8+ T cells.

The trial excluded patients who had a history of autoimmune disease or who were on systemic immunosuppression. Peripheral blood for TCR sequencing was collected from all dose cohorts at baseline, on cycle 4 day 1, and on cycle 7 day 1. The samples were taken from a phase I, first-in-human, multicenter, open-label dose-escalation trial of ivuxolimab. Adults with locally advanced or metastatic melanoma, renal cell, hepatocellular, or head and neck squamous cell carcinoma were enrolled in the trial. Before TCR sequencing, CD4+ T cells and CD8+ T cells from peripheral blood were sorted into separate populations.

This receptor was identified in an adult with an advanced solid tumor such as melanoma, head and neck, liver or kidney cancer. This sequence uses TRBV5-4 and TRBJ2-7; too little of a D gene remains to name it. Sequenced here: CD4+ or CD8+ T cells sorted from blood, sampled in a trial of the OX40 agonist ivuxolimab. The CDR3 has the sequence CASSLKGSSYEQYF. The nucleotide sequence reads as follows: TGTGCCAGCAGCCTTAAAGGGTCATCCTACGAGCAGTACTTC. Here the CDR3 is joined to the reference TRBV5-4 and TRBJ2-7 genes, and the full variable domain is: ETGVTQSPTHLIKTRGQQVTLRCSSQSGHNTVSWYQQALGQGPQFIFQYYREEENGRGNFPPRFSGLQFPNYSSELNVNALELDDSALYLCASSLKGSSYEQYFGPGTRLTVT.